This T cell receptor (beta chain) is drawn from a study of T-cell memory formation after mild COVID-19. It was 5'RACE with constant-segment primers that produced the TCR alpha and TCR beta cDNA libraries, which carried sample barcodes and UMIs. TCRdb reanalysed the 5' RACE reads using MiXCR and keeps one entry per CDR3 protein. The profile shows some 290,000 distinct CDR3 sequences, around 15% of them singletons. General observations from the study: There were some responding clones in pre-infection memory, which suggested that cross-reactive memory had joined. CD4/CD8 balance characterized clones contracting day 15 to 85, and CD4+ skew characterized later expanders. Shrinking CD4+ clones resided mostly in CM and EM, and CD8+ ones in EMRA.

Concerning this clonotype: Its specificity is unknown.

V was cut by 5 bases and J by 7 bases, with 15 bases left in between. This CDR3 has 13 residues. Germline V lookup: CDR1 MNHEY, CDR2 SVGEGT. The source of this sequence is a man aged 18 to 35 who had mild COVID-19 (a few samples of this study predate the infection). Cell type and time point are not known. The chain is built from TRBV6-2 or TRBV6-3 and TRBJ2-7; D call uncertain. The specimen was PBMCs or a T cell subset sorted from them (not recorded which). The CDR3 DNA sequence: TGTGCCAGCAGTCGCACCAGGATCAGAGAGCAGTACGTC. Its protein is CASSRTRIREQYV.